This TCR beta chain was recovered during a study of cytomegalovirus exposure and HLA in healthy donors. Study-wide background: Roughly 89 million unique TCR sequences came from HLA-typed donors in an early release. Approximately 81% of roughly 400 genotyped donors fell in the Caucasian-associated ancestry cluster.

CDR3 length: 15 amino acids. CDR1 and CDR2 (germline): MNHEY, SMNVEV (reference sequence). The V segment lost 5 bases and the J segment 2 bases; nucleotides outside the gene matches: 4. Study results and caveats: The authors excluded some V segments, including TRBV6-2 and TRBV6-3, as indistinguishable.

The PCR was carried out with 60 Vbeta primers and 13 Jbeta primers. Measured with immunoSEQ multiplex PCR; TCRdb has only the in-frame clones, and not every one. This sample carries 170,000 or so clones, 75% to 90% of them seen once, and the ten largest clones take approximately 6.8%. In the case of this clone: Its specificity is not known.

The source of this sequence is a man aged 30-40 years in good health and CMV-seropositive. The sample was PBMCs. The chain combines TRBV27 with TRBJ2-7, with 12 bases lining up with TRBD2. The CDR3 DNA sequence: TGTGCCAGCAGTCGTGGACTAGCGGGAACCTACGAGCAGTACTTC. It yields the protein CASSRGLAGTYEQYF.